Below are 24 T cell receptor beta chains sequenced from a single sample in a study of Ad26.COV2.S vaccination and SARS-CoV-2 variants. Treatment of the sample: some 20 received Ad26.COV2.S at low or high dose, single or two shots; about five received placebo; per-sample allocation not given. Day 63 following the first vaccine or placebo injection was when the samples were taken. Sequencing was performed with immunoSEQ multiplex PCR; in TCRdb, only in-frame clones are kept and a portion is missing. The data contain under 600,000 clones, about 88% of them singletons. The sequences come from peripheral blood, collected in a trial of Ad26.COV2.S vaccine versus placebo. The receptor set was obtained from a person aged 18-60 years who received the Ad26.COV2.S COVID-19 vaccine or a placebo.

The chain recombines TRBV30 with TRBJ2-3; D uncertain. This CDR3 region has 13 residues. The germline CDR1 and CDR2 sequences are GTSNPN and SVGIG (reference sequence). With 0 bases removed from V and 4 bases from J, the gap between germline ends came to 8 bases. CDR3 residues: CAWSVRLADTQYF. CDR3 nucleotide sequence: TGTGCCTGGAGTGTACGGCTGGCAGATACGCAGTATTTT.

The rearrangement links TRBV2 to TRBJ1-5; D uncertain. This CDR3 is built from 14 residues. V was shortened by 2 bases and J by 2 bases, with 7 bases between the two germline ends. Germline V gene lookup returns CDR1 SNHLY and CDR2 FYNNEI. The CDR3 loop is CASSERAGNQPQHF. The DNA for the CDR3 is TGTGCCAGCAGTGAACGGGCGGGCAATCAGCCCCAGCATTTT. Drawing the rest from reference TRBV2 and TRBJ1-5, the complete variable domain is EPEVTQTPSHQVTQMGQEVILRCVPISNHLYFYWYRQILGQKVEFLVSFYNNEISEKSEIFDDQFSVERPDGSNFTLKIRSTKLEDSAMYFCASSERAGNQPQHFGDGTRLSIL.

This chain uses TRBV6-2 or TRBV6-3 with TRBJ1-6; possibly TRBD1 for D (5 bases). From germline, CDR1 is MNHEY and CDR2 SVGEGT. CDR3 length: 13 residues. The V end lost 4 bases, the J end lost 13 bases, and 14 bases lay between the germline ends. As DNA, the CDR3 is TGTGCCAGCAGTTCCACCGGCAGGGACCCCCTCCACTTT. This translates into CASSSTGRDPLHF.

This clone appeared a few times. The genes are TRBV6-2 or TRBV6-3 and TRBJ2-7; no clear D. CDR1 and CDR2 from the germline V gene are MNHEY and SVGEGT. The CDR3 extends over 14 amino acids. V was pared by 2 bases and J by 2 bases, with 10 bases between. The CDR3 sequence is CASSYQRYPYEQYF. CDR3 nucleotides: TGTGCCAGCAGTTACCAGCGATATCCCTACGAGCAGTACTTC.

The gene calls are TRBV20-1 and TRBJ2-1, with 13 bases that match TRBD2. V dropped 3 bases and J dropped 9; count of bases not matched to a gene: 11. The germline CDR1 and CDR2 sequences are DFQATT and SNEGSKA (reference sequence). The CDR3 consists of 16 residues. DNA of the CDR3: TGCAGTGCTAGTTCCGGACTAGCGGGAGCGGGCGGTGAGCAGTTCTTC. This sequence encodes CSASSGLAGAGGEQFF.

The CDR3 reads CASSGGVGETQYF. The CDR3 nucleotides read TGTGCCAGCAGTGGCGGAGTTGGGGAGACCCAGTACTTC. The chain couples TRBV2 to TRBJ2-5; D gene unclear. Looked up from germline, CDR1 is SNHLY and CDR2 is FYNNEI. The CDR3 length is 13 residues. V was trimmed by 4 bases and J by 5 bases, leaving 11 bases between them.

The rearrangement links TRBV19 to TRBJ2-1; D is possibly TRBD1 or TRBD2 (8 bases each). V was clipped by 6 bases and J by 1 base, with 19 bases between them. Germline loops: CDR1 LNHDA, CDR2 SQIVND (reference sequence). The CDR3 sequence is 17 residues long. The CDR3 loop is CASRDRAGGFSYNEQFF. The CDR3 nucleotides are TGTGCCAGTAGGGACAGGGCGGGGGGCTTTTCCTACAATGAGCAGTTCTTC.

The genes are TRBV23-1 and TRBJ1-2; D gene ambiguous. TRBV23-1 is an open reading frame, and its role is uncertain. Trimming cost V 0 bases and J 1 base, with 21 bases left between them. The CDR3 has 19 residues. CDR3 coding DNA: TGCGCCAGCAGTCAATCGAGGTCTCGAGGGTTCATCTTTAACTATGGCTACACCTTC. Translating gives CASSQSRSRGFIFNYGYTF.

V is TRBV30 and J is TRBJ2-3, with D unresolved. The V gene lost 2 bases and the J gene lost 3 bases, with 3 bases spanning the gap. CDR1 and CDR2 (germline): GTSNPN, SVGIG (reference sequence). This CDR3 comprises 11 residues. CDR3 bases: TGTGCCTGGAGTCCAACAGATACGCAGTATTTT. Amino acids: CAWSPTDTQYF.

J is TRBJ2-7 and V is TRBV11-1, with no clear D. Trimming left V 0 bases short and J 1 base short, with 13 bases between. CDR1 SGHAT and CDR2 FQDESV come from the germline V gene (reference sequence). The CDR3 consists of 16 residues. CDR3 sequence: CASSLAGRTKSYEQYF. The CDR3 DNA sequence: TGTGCCAGCAGCTTAGCGGGCAGAACCAAGTCCTACGAGCAGTACTTC.

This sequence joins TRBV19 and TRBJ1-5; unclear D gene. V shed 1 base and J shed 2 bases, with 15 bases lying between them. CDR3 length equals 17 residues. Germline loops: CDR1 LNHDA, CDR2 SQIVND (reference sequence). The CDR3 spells CASSIGTGKRGNQPQHF. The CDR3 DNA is TGTGCCAGTAGTATAGGGACGGGGAAGCGGGGCAATCAGCCCCAGCATTTT.

This chain's CDR3 is CASSYWQEGASYEQYF. The CDR3 DNA sequence: TGTGCCAGCAGTTACTGGCAGGAGGGGGCCTCCTACGAGCAGTACTTC. This chain joins TRBV6-6 and TRBJ2-7, with D maybe TRBD1 (7 bases). The CDR3 loop spans 16 amino acids. V lost 1 base, J lost 0 bases, and 13 bases lay in between. Germline values: CDR1 MNHNY, CDR2 SVGAGI (reference sequence).

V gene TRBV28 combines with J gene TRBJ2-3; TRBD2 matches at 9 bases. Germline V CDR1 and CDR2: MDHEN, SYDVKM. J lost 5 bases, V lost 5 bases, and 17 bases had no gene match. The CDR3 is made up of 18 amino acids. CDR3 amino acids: CASSPRLVSGRIKDTQYF. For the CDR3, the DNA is TGTGCCAGCAGTCCCAGACTAGTTAGCGGGAGAATTAAAGATACGCAGTATTTT.

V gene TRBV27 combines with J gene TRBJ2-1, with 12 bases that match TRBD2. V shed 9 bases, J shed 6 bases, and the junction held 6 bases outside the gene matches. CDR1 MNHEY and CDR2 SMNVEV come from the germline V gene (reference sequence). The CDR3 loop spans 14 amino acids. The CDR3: CASEPSGRANEQFF. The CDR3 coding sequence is TGTGCCAGTGAGCCTAGCGGGAGGGCCAATGAGCAGTTCTTC.

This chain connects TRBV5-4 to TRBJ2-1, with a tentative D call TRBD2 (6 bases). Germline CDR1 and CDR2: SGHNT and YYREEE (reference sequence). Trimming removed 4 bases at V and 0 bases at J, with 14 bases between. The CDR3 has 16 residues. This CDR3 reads CASSPGGAYSYNEQFF. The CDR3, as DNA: TGTGCCAGCAGCCCCGGGGGAGCCTACTCCTACAATGAGCAGTTCTTC.

As DNA, the CDR3 is TGTGCCAGCTCACCAGGGGGGGCATTCGTCACAGATACGCAGTATTTT. It yields the protein CASSPGGAFVTDTQYF. The chain has TRBV18 and TRBJ2-3; D might be TRBD2 (7 bases). CDR1 KGHSH and CDR2 LQKENI come from the germline V gene. The V and J ends lost 2 bases and 2 bases respectively, with 14 bases between them. The CDR3 sequence is 16 residues long.

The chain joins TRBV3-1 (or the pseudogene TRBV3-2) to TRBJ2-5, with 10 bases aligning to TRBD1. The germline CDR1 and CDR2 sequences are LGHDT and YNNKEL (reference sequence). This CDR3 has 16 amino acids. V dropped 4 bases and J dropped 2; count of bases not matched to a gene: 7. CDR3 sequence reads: CASSRWDRGGQETQYF. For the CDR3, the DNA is TGTGCCAGCAGCCGATGGGACAGGGGTGGGCAAGAGACCCAGTACTTC.

Here the CDR3 DNA reads TGTGCCAGCAGTTGGGGTGGCGGGAGTGCTTCCTACGAGCAGTACTTC. Residues: CASSWGGGSASYEQYF. The chain links TRBV27 to TRBJ2-7, with 7 bases matching TRBD2. V shed 4 bases, J shed 1 base, and the junction held 10 bases outside the gene matches. Germline CDR1 reads MNHEY; CDR2 reads SMNVEV (reference sequence). The CDR3 is 16 residues long.

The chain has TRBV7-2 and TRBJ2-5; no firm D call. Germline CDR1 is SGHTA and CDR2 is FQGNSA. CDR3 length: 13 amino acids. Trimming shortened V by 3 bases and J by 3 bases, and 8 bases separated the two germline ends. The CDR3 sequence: CASSFAREETQYF. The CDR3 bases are TGTGCCAGCAGCTTTGCCCGGGAAGAGACCCAGTACTTC. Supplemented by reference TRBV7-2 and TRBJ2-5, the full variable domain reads GAGVSQSPSNKVTEKGKDVELRCDPISGHTALYWYRQSLGQGLEFLIYFQGNSAPDKSGLPSDRFSAERTGGSVSTLTIQRTQQEDSAVYLCASSFAREETQYFGPGTRLLVL.

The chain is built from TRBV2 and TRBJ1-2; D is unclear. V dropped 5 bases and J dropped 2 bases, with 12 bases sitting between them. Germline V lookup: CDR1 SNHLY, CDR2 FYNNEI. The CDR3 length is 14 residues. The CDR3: CASSYSVSNYGYTF. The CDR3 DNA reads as TGTGCCAGCAGTTACAGCGTGTCGAACTATGGCTACACCTTC.

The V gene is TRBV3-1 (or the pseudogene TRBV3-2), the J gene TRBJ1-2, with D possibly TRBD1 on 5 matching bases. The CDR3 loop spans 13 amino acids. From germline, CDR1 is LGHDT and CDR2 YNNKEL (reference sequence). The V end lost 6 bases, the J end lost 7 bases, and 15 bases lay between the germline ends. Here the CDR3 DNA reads TGTGCCAGCAGAGGGACGGTCCTGGGTGGCTACACCTTC. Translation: CASRGTVLGGYTF.

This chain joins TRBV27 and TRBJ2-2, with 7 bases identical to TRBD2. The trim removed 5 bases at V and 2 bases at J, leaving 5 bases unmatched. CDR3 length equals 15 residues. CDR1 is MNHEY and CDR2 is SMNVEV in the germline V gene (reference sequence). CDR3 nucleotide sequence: TGTGCCAGCAGTCTACTAGCGTCCAACACCGGGGAGCTGTTTTTT. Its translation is CASSLLASNTGELFF.

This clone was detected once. The CDR3 region has the DNA TGCGCCAGCAGTGAGGGCTTCTCGAACACCGGGGAGCTGTTTTTT. Its protein product is CASSEGFSNTGELFF. The V call is TRBV10-2, the J call TRBJ2-2, with no clear D. V was clipped by 2 bases and J by 0 bases, with 7 bases between them. CDR1 is WSHSY and CDR2 is SAAADI in the germline V gene. The CDR3 has 15 residues.

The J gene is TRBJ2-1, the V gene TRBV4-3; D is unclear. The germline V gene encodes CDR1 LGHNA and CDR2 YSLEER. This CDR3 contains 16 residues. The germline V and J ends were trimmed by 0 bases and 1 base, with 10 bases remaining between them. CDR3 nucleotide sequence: TGCGCCAGCAGCCAAGATGGCGCGGAGTCCTACAATGAGCAGTTCTTC. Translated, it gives CASSQDGAESYNEQFF.